Below, 25 T cell receptor beta chains from the same sample are listed, as sequenced in a study of blood T cell repertoires in COVID-19. Produced via immunoSEQ multiplex PCR; TCRdb's table is partial and in-frame only. The sample carries 20,000 to 25,000 clones, over 70% recorded once. Sequencing input: peripheral blood. The receptors derive from a man aged 60 to 75 with active COVID-19.

This clone has just one count. This chain uses TRBV7-6 with TRBJ2-3; 8 positions match TRBD2. The CDR3 has 15 residues. Germline CDR1 reads SGHVS; CDR2 reads FNYEAQ. The junction had 4 bases not matched to a gene; V was cut back by 1 base and J by 4 bases. The CDR3 DNA follows: TGTGCCAGCAGCTTAGTAGCGGGGAGGGCAGATACGCAGTATTTT. Protein product: CASSLVAGRADTQYF.

The chain employs TRBV9 and TRBJ2-7, with 11 bases lining up with TRBD2. Unmatched junction bases numbered 7, after V lost 3 bases and J lost 5 bases. The CDR3 extends over 15 amino acids. CDR1 is SGDLS, CDR2 YYNGEE, per germline. This chain's CDR3 is CASSDSSGRADEQYF. The CDR3 DNA sequence: TGTGCCAGCAGCGACAGTAGCGGGAGGGCCGACGAGCAGTACTTC.

The chain combines TRBV2 with TRBJ2-2, with 7 positions matching TRBD1. The V segment lost 6 bases and the J segment 4 bases; nucleotides outside the gene matches: 11. In germline, CDR1 is SNHLY, CDR2 FYNNEI. The CDR3 extends over 16 amino acids. The CDR3 loop is CASRKGDSPSTGELFF. CDR3 DNA sequence: TGTGCCAGCAGAAAAGGGGACAGCCCTTCCACCGGGGAGCTGTTTTTT.

This clone was seen once. V is TRBV23-1 and J is TRBJ2-3, with 10 bases fitting TRBD2. TRBV23-1 is treated as an ORF (open reading frame) with a function not yet certain. The CDR3 totals 18 residues. Trimming at V came to 4 bases and at J to 2 bases, leaving 12 bases not matched to a gene. The CDR3 DNA is TGCGCCAGCAGTCGGGGGATCCGACTAGCGGGCGTCACAGATACGCAGTATTTT. This codes for CASSRGIRLAGVTDTQYF.

The chain combines TRBV7-3 with TRBJ2-3; D gene ambiguous. This CDR3 contains 15 residues. The ends were cut back, 2 bases at V and 2 bases at J, with 11 bases in the middle. Germline assignment: CDR1 SGHTA and CDR2 FQGTGA. The CDR3 here is CASSLGQAPTDTQYF. The CDR3 coding sequence is TGTGCCAGCAGCTTAGGGCAGGCTCCCACAGATACGCAGTATTTT.

Of note for this clone: The junction departs from the called germline gene at one end, perhaps through a read error. This chain links TRBV7-7 with TRBJ2-3; 12 nucleotides line up with TRBD2. The CDR3 totals 15 residues. CDR1 SSHAT and CDR2 FNYEAQ come from the germline V gene (reference sequence). The CDR3 coding sequence is TGTGCTAGCAGCTTCCTAGCGGGAGGGACAGATACGCAGTATTTT. It translates to CASSFLAGGTDTQYF.

This chain uses TRBV3-1 (or the pseudogene TRBV3-2) with TRBJ2-1; 7 bases map to TRBD2. The CDR3 extends over 15 amino acids. CDR1 and CDR2 (germline): LGHDT, YNNKEL (reference sequence). Trimming removed 1 base from V and 7 bases from J; junction bases left unmatched: 7. Here the CDR3 reads CASSQVVAGRNEQFF. The DNA of the CDR3 is TGTGCCAGCAGCCAAGTGGTAGCGGGTAGGAATGAGCAGTTCTTC.

The chain couples TRBV6-5 to TRBJ2-1, with TRBD1 identical over 9 bases. The CDR3 length is 15 residues. V lost 4 bases, J lost 1 base, and 2 bases stayed unmatched. From germline, CDR1 is MNHEY and CDR2 SVGAGI. CDR3: CASSLQGASYNEQFF. CDR3 nucleotides: TGTGCCAGCAGTTTACAGGGGGCTTCCTACAATGAGCAGTTCTTC.

The J gene is TRBJ2-6, the V gene TRBV2, with 12 bases that match TRBD2. Unmatched junction bases numbered 6, after V lost 2 bases and J lost 4 bases. CDR1 and CDR2 (germline): SNHLY, FYNNEI. The CDR3 loop spans 18 amino acids. CDR3 DNA: TGTGCCAGCAGTGAACTAGCGGGAGGGCCTGGGGGGGCCAACGTCCTGACTTTC. Residues: CASSELAGGPGGANVLTF.

The V gene is TRBV15, the J gene TRBJ2-1; D gene unclear. The germline V gene encodes CDR1 LNHNV and CDR2 YYDKDF (reference sequence). The CDR3 consists of 13 residues. Trimming took 2 bases from V and 7 from J, leaving 9 bases between them. DNA for the CDR3: TGTGCCACCAGCAGACCCACCAGGAATGAGCAGTTCTTC. Translating it yields CATSRPTRNEQFF. The whole variable domain, remainder taken from reference TRBV15 and TRBJ2-1, is DAMVIQNPRYQVTQFGKPVTLSCSQTLNHNVMYWYQQKSSQAPKLLFHYYDKDFNNEADTPDNFQSRRPNTSFCFLDIRSPGLGDTAMYLCATSRPTRNEQFFGPGTRLTVL.

J is TRBJ1-4 and V is TRBV20-1; no definite D call. The CDR3 runs to 12 residues. The ends were cut back, 3 bases at V and 5 bases at J, with 7 bases in the middle. Germline V lookup: CDR1 DFQATT, CDR2 SNEGSKA (reference sequence). The CDR3 loop reads CSASWQNEKLFF. CDR3 in DNA: TGCAGTGCTAGTTGGCAGAATGAAAAACTGTTTTTT.

The V and J genes are TRBV4-2 and TRBJ2-1; 9 nucleotides line up with TRBD2. The CDR3 is made up of 17 amino acids. Germline values: CDR1 LGHNA, CDR2 YNFKEQ. Germline trimming cut 4 bases from V and 0 bases from J; bases unmatched to any gene: 7. As DNA, the CDR3 is TGTGCCAGCAGCCTAAGGACTAGCGTTAGCTCCTACAATGAGCAGTTCTTC. This gives the protein CASSLRTSVSSYNEQFF.

The chain links TRBV10-3 to TRBJ1-1; 8 bases align to TRBD1. The CDR3 length is 12 residues. The J segment lost 1 base and the V segment lost 10 bases, leaving 2 bases of the junction unmatched. Germline lookup yields CDR1 ENHRY and CDR2 SYGVKD. CDR3 DNA: TGTGCCACGGGACAGGCGAACACTGAAGCTTTCTTT. Residues: CATGQANTEAFF.

The chain has TRBV29-1 and TRBJ1-2, with 10 bases lining up with TRBD1. Germline assignment: CDR1 SQVTM and CDR2 ANQGSEA. The CDR3 sequence is 13 residues long. V lost 7 bases to trimming and J lost 8 bases; unmatched junction nucleotides: 10. The CDR3 DNA is TGCAGCGCCGATGGGACAGGGGCAATCGGCTACACCTTC. This sequence encodes CSADGTGAIGYTF.

The chain combines TRBV27 with TRBJ2-3; 7 bases agree with TRBD1. The V gene's germline CDR1 is MNHEY and CDR2 SMNVEV (reference sequence). This CDR3 spans 18 amino acids. The J segment lost 0 bases and the V segment lost 5 bases, leaving 14 bases of the junction unmatched. The CDR3 bases are TGTGCCAGCAGTCCCCTCGGGGACAGCCCTACTAGCACAGATACGCAGTATTTT. Translated, it gives CASSPLGDSPTSTDTQYF.

The chain links TRBV27 to TRBJ2-7; the match to TRBD2 covers 11 bases. CDR3 length: 15 residues. V lost 5 bases to trimming and J lost 0 bases; unmatched junction nucleotides: 3. Germline V gives CDR1 MNHEY, CDR2 SMNVEV (reference sequence). Here the CDR3 reads CASSRGTSGSYEQYF. In nucleotides, the CDR3 is TGTGCCAGCAGTAGGGGGACTAGCGGCTCCTACGAGCAGTACTTC.

The chain is built from TRBV4-1 and TRBJ2-1; D is unclear. The V gene lost 0 bases and the J gene lost 4 bases, with 4 bases spanning the gap. CDR1 is MGHRA, CDR2 YSYEKL, per germline. CDR3 size: 13 residues. The CDR3: CASSQDKYNEQFF. Written as DNA, the CDR3 is TGCGCCAGCAGCCAAGACAAATACAATGAGCAGTTCTTC.

J is TRBJ1-1 and V is TRBV19; no reliable D call. Germline CDR1 LNHDA, CDR2 SQIVND (reference sequence). The CDR3 extends over 13 amino acids. V was pared by 5 bases and J by 1 base, with 8 bases between. The CDR3 nucleotides read TGTGCCAGTAGTTTTCGGAGGAACACTGAAGCTTTCTTT. It codes for CASSFRRNTEAFF. The complete variable domain, with remaining parts taken from reference TRBV19 and TRBJ1-1, reads DGGITQSPKYLFRKEGQNVTLSCEQNLNHDAMYWYRQDPGQGLRLIYYSQIVNDFQKGDIAEGYSVSREKKESFPLTVTSAQKNPTAFYLCASSFRRNTEAFFGQGTRLTVV.

The chain is built from TRBV6-5 and TRBJ1-3; no clear D. The V gene lost 0 bases and the J gene lost 2 bases, with 8 bases spanning the gap. Germline V gene lookup returns CDR1 MNHEY and CDR2 SVGAGI. The CDR3 is 15 residues long. The CDR3 sequence is CASSYSKETGNTIYF. Here the CDR3 DNA reads TGTGCCAGCAGTTACTCCAAAGAGACTGGAAACACCATATATTTT.

The chain has TRBV6-5 and TRBJ1-2; 10 bases are shared with TRBD1. The CDR3 contains 15 residues. V lost 5 bases and J lost 4; bases outside the gene matches: 7. The germline gives CDR1 MNHEY, CDR2 SVGAGI. The CDR3 DNA reads TGTGCCAGCAGTCAAACCCGGACAGGGGGCTATGGCTACACCTTC. Its translation: CASSQTRTGGYGYTF.

The J gene is TRBJ2-5, the V gene TRBV19; D might be TRBD1 (6 bases). Trimming pared 9 bases from V and 5 bases from J, leaving 16 bases between. The germline CDR1 and CDR2 sequences are LNHDA and SQIVND (reference sequence). This CDR3 spans 13 amino acids. DNA for the CDR3: TGTGCCAGCCGGACAGTACCGGGGGAGACCCAGTACTTC. It encodes CASRTVPGETQYF. Using reference TRBV19 and TRBJ2-5 for the parts outside the CDR3, the full variable domain is DGGITQSPKYLFRKEGQNVTLSCEQNLNHDAMYWYRQDPGQGLRLIYYSQIVNDFQKGDIAEGYSVSREKKESFPLTVTSAQKNPTAFYLCASRTVPGETQYFGPGTRLLVL.

The chain is built from TRBV5-6 and TRBJ2-1; possibly TRBD1 for D (6 bases). The CDR3 covers 14 residues. Trimming removed 3 bases at V and 6 bases at J, with 13 bases between. Per the germline V gene, CDR1 is SGHDT and CDR2 is YYEEEE. CDR3 in DNA: TGTGCCAGCAGCTCCTTTAGGGGGAGCAATGAGCAGTTCTTC. It yields the protein CASSSFRGSNEQFF.

The CDR3 nucleotides read TGTGCCAGAAGCTTGACGCTTTCAGGGATCCAAAACACTGAAGCTTTCTTT. Amino acids: CARSLTLSGIQNTEAFF. V gene TRBV5-3 combines with J gene TRBJ1-1, with a tentative D call TRBD1 (5 bases). TRBV5-3 is designated an ORF whose function remains uncertain. The CDR3 has 17 residues. Trimming took off 1 base at V and 2 bases at J, with 18 bases between the two ends.

The chain employs TRBV5-1 and TRBJ2-3; no clear D. The V end lost 0 bases, the J end lost 0 bases, and 11 bases lay between the germline ends. CDR1 and CDR2 from the germline V gene are SGHRS and YFSETQ. The CDR3 is 16 amino acids. In DNA form, the CDR3 reads TGCGCCAGCAGCTTGGGACTGCAGAGCAGCACAGATACGCAGTATTTT. The encoded protein is CASSLGLQSSTDTQYF.

This clone came up once. The chain uses TRBV5-8 and TRBJ2-5; D ambiguous. Germline V gene data show CDR1 as SGHTS and CDR2 as YDEGEE. Between the trimmed V and J ends, which lost 0 bases and 4 bases, there was a span of 7 bases. The CDR3 extends over 13 amino acids. The CDR3 is CASSLVAVETQYF. DNA for the CDR3: TGTGCCAGCAGCTTGGTGGCGGTAGAGACCCAGTACTTC.